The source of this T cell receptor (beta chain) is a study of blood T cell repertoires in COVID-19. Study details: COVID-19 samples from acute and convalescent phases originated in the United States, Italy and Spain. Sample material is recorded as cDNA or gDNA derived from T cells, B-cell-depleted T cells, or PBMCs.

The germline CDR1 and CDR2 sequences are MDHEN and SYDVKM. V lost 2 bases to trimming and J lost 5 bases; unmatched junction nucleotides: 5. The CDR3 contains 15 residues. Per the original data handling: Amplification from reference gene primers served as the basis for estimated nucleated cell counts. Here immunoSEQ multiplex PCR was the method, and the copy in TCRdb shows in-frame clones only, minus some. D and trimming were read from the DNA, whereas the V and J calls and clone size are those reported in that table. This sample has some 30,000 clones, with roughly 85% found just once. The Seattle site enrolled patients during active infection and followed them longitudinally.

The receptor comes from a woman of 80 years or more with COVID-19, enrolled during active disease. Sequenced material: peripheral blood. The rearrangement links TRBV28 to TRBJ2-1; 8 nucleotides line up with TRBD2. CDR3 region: CASSLLGGADNEQFF. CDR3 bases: TGTGCCAGCAGTTTACTCGGGGGGGCCGACAATGAGCAGTTCTTC.